This paragraph covers one T cell receptor (beta chain) sequence. As yet, its antigen is unknown. The source of the sample is a study of beta chain features in type 1 diabetes. TCRB transcripts that were expressed got sequenced, as all of the isolated RNA had been reverse transcribed. TCRdb's copy holds only in-frame clones and misses some; the assay was immunoSEQ multiplex PCR. Here the sample spans fewer than 350,000 clones, over 12% being singletons. Study-level results: Moderate but significant shortening of TCRB CDR3s was recorded in all four CD4+ subsets from Type 1 diabetes patients.

The origin of this receptor is a man in his late teens or twenties with type 1 diabetes. Sequenced input: naive CD4+ T cells from blood.

The CDR3 region is CASSFPAGELFF. CDR3 coding DNA: TGTGCCAGCAGCTTTCCCGCCGGGGAGCTGTTTTTT. V and J are TRBV9 and TRBJ2-2, with unresolved D. CDR1 is SGDLS, CDR2 YYNGEE, per germline. V shed 4 bases and J shed 6 bases, with 7 bases lying between them. The CDR3 extends over 12 amino acids.